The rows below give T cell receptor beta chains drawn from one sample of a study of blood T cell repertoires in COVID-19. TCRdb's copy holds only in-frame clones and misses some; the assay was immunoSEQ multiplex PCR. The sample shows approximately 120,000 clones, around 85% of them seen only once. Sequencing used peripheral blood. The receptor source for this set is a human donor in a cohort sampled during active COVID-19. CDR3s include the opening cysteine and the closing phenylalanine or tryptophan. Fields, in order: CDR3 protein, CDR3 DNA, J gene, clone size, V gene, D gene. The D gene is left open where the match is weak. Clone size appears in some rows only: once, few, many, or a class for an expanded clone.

CDR3: CASSPSRGVPEAFF
DNA: TGTGCCAGCAGCCCTTCCAGGGGAGTCCCTGAAGCTTTCTTT
J: TRBJ1-1
size: few
V: TRBV5-4
D: NA

CDR3: CAIRPAGGGYGYTF
DNA: TGTGCCATCCGCCCCGCCGGTGGAGGTTATGGCTACACCTTC
J: TRBJ1-2
size: NA
V: TRBV27
D: NA

CDR3: CASSQVPSGRADEQFF
DNA: TGCGCCAGCAGCCAAGTACCTAGCGGGAGGGCTGATGAGCAGTTCTTC
J: TRBJ2-1
size: NA
V: TRBV4-1
D: TRBD2

CDR3: CASGLADSNYGYTF
DNA: TGTGCTAGTGGTTTGGCCGACAGTAACTATGGCTACACCTTC
J: TRBJ1-2
size: NA
V: TRBV12-5
D: NA

CDR3: CASSETIRGQGTEAFF
DNA: TGCGCCAGCAGCGAAACGATTCGGGGACAGGGCACTGAAGCTTTCTTT
J: TRBJ1-1
size: NA
V: TRBV4-1
D: TRBD1

CDR3: CATSAQTGAAFF
DNA: TGTGCCACCAGTGCTCAGACCGGAGCGGCTTTCTTT
J: TRBJ1-1
size: NA
V: TRBV24-1
D: NA

CDR3: CASSLHRGTNTEAFF
DNA: TGCGCCAGCAGCCTTCACAGGGGAACGAACACTGAAGCTTTCTTT
J: TRBJ1-1
size: NA
V: TRBV4-3
D: TRBD1

CDR3: CASISPGTGANVLTF
DNA: TGTGCCAGCATTTCCCCAGGGACTGGGGCCAACGTCCTGACTTTC
J: TRBJ2-6
size: once
V: TRBV28
D: NA

CDR3: CASSYQAYSNQPQHF
DNA: TGTGCCAGCAGTTACCAGGCTTATAGCAATCAGCCCCAGCATTTT
J: TRBJ1-5
size: few
V: TRBV6-2/TRBV6-3
D: NA

CDR3: CASILRGRGGRAFF
DNA: TGTGCCAGCATACTCCGGGGGCGCGGGGGGCGCGCTTTCTTT
J: TRBJ1-1
size: NA
V: TRBV6-5
D: NA

CDR3: CASSLAGTSGETQYF
DNA: TGCGCCAGCAGCTTGGCCGGGACTAGTGGAGAGACCCAGTACTTC
J: TRBJ2-5
size: NA
V: TRBV5-1
D: TRBD2

CDR3: CASSLTGYGYTF
DNA: TGTGCCAGCAGCTTAACAGGCTATGGCTACACCTTC
J: TRBJ1-2
size: once
V: TRBV11-2
D: NA

CDR3: CASSFAGTRNEQFF
DNA: TGTGCCAGCAGCTTCGCCGGGACTAGGAATGAGCAGTTCTTC
J: TRBJ2-1
size: NA
V: TRBV13
D: TRBD2

CDR3: CASSSPYSRIGGHEQFF
DNA: TGTGCCAGCAGCTCACCTTACTCTAGGATCGGGGGGCATGAGCAGTTCTTC
J: TRBJ2-1
size: few
V: TRBV5-4
D: NA